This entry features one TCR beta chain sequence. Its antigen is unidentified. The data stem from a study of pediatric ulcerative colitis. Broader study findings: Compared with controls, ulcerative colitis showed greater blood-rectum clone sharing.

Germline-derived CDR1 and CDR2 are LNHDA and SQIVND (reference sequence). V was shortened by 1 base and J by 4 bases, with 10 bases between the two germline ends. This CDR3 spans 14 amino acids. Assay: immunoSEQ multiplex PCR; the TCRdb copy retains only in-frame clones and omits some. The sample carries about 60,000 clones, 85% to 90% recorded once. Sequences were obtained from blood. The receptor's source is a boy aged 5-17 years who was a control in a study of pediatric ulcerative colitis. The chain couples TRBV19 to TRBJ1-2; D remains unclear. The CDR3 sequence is CASSIGGTAYGYTF. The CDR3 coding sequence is TGTGCCAGTAGTATAGGAGGAACAGCCTATGGCTACACCTTC.